This T cell receptor (beta chain) was documented in a study of cytomegalovirus exposure and HLA in healthy donors. Germline CDR1 and CDR2: MNHEY and SVGAGI. The CDR3 totals 13 residues. V gave up 6 bases and J gave up 11 bases; unmatched junction bases: 9. It was with 60 Vbeta and 13 Jbeta primers that the PCR ran. TCRdb keeps only in-frame clones here, not all; method: immunoSEQ multiplex PCR. The sample includes approximately 190,000 clones, around four fifths of them seen just once. The material sequenced was PBMCs. The receptor was derived from a young woman in good health and CMV-seronegative. The gene calls are TRBV6-5 and TRBJ2-5; 10 bases line up with TRBD2. The DNA of the CDR3 is TGTGCCAGCAGGGGAGCGGGAGGGCCAAAACAGTACTTC. It specifies CASRGAGGPKQYF.